These 31 T cell receptor beta chains were all obtained from the same sample, sequenced in a study of blood T cell repertoires in COVID-19. Clones were sequenced by immunoSEQ multiplex PCR, and TCRdb holds only the in-frame ones, with some missing. The sample lists under 150,000 clones, around 76% occurring once. The source material was peripheral blood. The receptors shown here come from an elderly man with acute or convalescent COVID-19.

The chain combines TRBV29-1 with TRBJ2-7; tentatively, D is TRBD1 (6 bases). The V gene's germline CDR1 is SQVTM and CDR2 ANQGSEA. The CDR3 has 14 amino acids. Trimming stripped 6 bases from V and 2 bases from J, with 17 bases between. CDR3 DNA: TGCAGCGTCGATTCGGACAGTTTCCCCTACGAGCAGTACTTC. Its translation: CSVDSDSFPYEQYF.

The chain carries TRBV5-6 and TRBJ2-3, with D tentatively TRBD1 (6 bases). V lost 2 bases and J lost 6, with 19 bases in between. This CDR3 region has 16 residues. The V gene's germline CDR1 is SGHDT and CDR2 YYEEEE. CDR3 amino acids: CASSFRPRQGSDTQYF. Here the CDR3 DNA reads TGTGCCAGCAGCTTCAGGCCCCGCCAGGGGTCGGATACGCAGTATTTT.

The gene calls are TRBV6-2 or TRBV6-3 and TRBJ2-3; TRBD1 aligns across 9 bases. The CDR3 length is 15 residues. With 6 bases clipped from V and 1 base from J, the junction kept 5 bases outside the gene matches. Per the germline V gene, CDR1 is MNHEY and CDR2 is SVGEGT. CDR3: CASSHRDRGTDTQYF. In nucleotides, the CDR3 is TGTGCCAGCAGCCACCGGGACAGGGGCACAGATACGCAGTATTTT.

The chain recombines TRBV7-3 with TRBJ2-2, with a weak D call TRBD2 (6 bases). The CDR3 totals 16 residues. The germline V gene encodes CDR1 SGHTA and CDR2 FQGTGA. V was trimmed by 5 bases and J by 5 bases, leaving 18 bases between them. CDR3 sequence reads: CASSPLGGRSTGELFF. The CDR3 DNA is TGTGCCAGCAGCCCGTTGGGGGGACGTTCGACCGGGGAGCTGTTTTTT.

The chain couples TRBV9 to TRBJ2-3; possibly TRBD1 for D (6 bases). V dropped 0 bases and J dropped 1 base, with 9 bases sitting between them. Germline V gene data show CDR1 as SGDLS and CDR2 as YYNGEE. The CDR3 contains 15 residues. The CDR3 nucleotides read TGTGCCAGCAGCGTAGGGTGGGGGCGCACAGATACGCAGTATTTT. Protein: CASSVGWGRTDTQYF.

This chain links TRBV7-2 with TRBJ2-3; weak D call: TRBD2 (6 bases). This CDR3 contains 14 residues. Trimming stripped 3 bases from V and 2 bases from J, with 9 bases between. Germline values: CDR1 SGHTA, CDR2 FQGNSA. CDR3 DNA: TGTGCCAGCAGCTTGACTAGACACACAGATACGCAGTATTTT. Protein: CASSLTRHTDTQYF.

The chain has TRBV4-1 and TRBJ2-7; 7 nucleotides match TRBD1. This CDR3 comprises 15 residues. Germline trimming cut 0 bases from V and 7 bases from J; bases unmatched to any gene: 9. Germline CDR1 and CDR2: MGHRA and YSYEKL. DNA of the CDR3: TGCGCCAGCAGCCAAGATGGCAGGGGGTTTTTGGAGCAGTACTTC. It is translated as CASSQDGRGFLEQYF.

The chain couples TRBV7-6 to TRBJ1-1; maybe TRBD1 (6 bases). The V and J ends lost 1 base and 3 bases respectively, with 6 bases between them. Germline CDR1 SGHVS, CDR2 FNYEAQ. CDR3 size: 13 residues. Here the CDR3 reads CASSLDRDTEAFF. The CDR3 region has the DNA TGTGCCAGCAGCTTAGACAGGGACACTGAAGCTTTCTTT. The complete variable domain, with remaining parts taken from reference TRBV7-6 and TRBJ1-1, reads GAGVSQSPRYKVTKRGQDVALRCDPISGHVSLYWYRQALGQGPEFLTYFNYEAQQDKSGLPNDRFSAERPEGSISTLTIQRTEQRDSAMYRCASSLDRDTEAFFGQGTRLTVV.

The chain combines TRBV6-2 or TRBV6-3 with TRBJ2-2; the match to TRBD1 covers 10 bases. The ends lost 0 bases at V and 2 bases at J; junction bases unmatched: 6. This CDR3 contains 18 residues. Germline assignment: CDR1 MNHEY and CDR2 SVGEGT. The CDR3 sequence is CASSYSSGQGLNTGELFF. The CDR3 DNA follows: TGTGCCAGCAGTTACTCCTCGGGACAGGGGCTTAACACCGGGGAGCTGTTTTTT.

The chain uses TRBV6-5 and TRBJ1-3, with D hard to call. The CDR3 totals 15 residues. Germline assignment: CDR1 MNHEY and CDR2 SVGAGI. The ends were cut back, 2 bases at V and 4 bases at J, with 12 bases in the middle. CDR3: CASSYTPGKGNTIYF. The CDR3 DNA sequence: TGTGCCAGCAGTTACACGCCGGGGAAGGGAAACACCATATATTTT.

V and J are TRBV7-9 and TRBJ1-2; D is unclear. The V and J ends lost 7 bases and 2 bases respectively, with 8 bases between them. CDR1 and CDR2 from the germline V gene are SEHNR and FQNEAQ (reference sequence). The CDR3 extends over 12 amino acids. The CDR3 sequence: CASTQANYGYTF. CDR3 DNA: TGTGCCAGCACCCAGGCGAACTATGGCTACACCTTC.

Points on this clone: Within the sample, other DNA sequences also encode this same CDR3. The rearrangement uses TRBV7-9 and TRBJ1-4; D may be TRBD1 (5 bases). Trimming cost V 6 bases and J 7 bases, with 12 bases left between them. The CDR3 is 13 residues long. Germline V gene data show CDR1 as SEHNR and CDR2 as FQNEAQ (reference sequence). CDR3 residues: CASSLGGSEKLFF. The CDR3 DNA reads TGTGCCAGCAGTTTGGGGGGGAGTGAAAAACTGTTTTTT.

The chain recombines TRBV5-4 with TRBJ2-1, with D possibly matching TRBD1 (6 bases). Germline-derived CDR1 and CDR2 are SGHNT and YYREEE (reference sequence). The CDR3 runs to 13 residues. The V and J ends lost 5 bases and 5 bases respectively, with 11 bases between them. CDR3 nucleotide sequence: TGTGCCAGCAGTGGACAGAAAAACAATGAGCAGTTCTTC. It codes for CASSGQKNNEQFF.

The chain employs TRBV2 and TRBJ2-2; tentative D call: TRBD1 (5 bases). Germline assignment: CDR1 SNHLY and CDR2 FYNNEI. Trimming took off 3 bases at V and 5 bases at J, with 7 bases between the two ends. The length of the CDR3 is 13 residues. The CDR3, as DNA: TGTGCCAGCAGTGACAGGGTTACCGGGGAGCTGTTTTTT. Its protein is CASSDRVTGELFF. The variable domain in full, completed from reference TRBV2 and TRBJ2-2, reads EPEVTQTPSHQVTQMGQEVILRCVPISNHLYFYWYRQILGQKVEFLVSFYNNEISEKSEIFDDQFSVERPDGSNFTLKIRSTKLEDSAMYFCASSDRVTGELFFGEGSRLTVL.

This rearrangement joins TRBV25-1 to TRBJ1-2; D is undetermined. The CDR3 spans 15 residues. The germline CDR1 and CDR2 sequences are MGHDK and SYGVNS. The germline V and J ends were trimmed by 7 bases and 8 bases, with 23 bases remaining between them. CDR3 bases: TGTGCCAGCACTTCCGGCCAGTTTTCCAACGGGGGCTACACCTTC. Residues: CASTSGQFSNGGYTF.

The chain is built from TRBV4-3 and TRBJ2-5; maybe TRBD2 (5 bases). CDR3 size: 15 residues. Germline-derived CDR1 and CDR2 are LGHNA and YSLEER. V was trimmed by 0 bases and J by 9 bases, leaving 17 bases between them. The CDR3 protein is CASSQDGSFGVAQYF. In DNA form, the CDR3 reads TGCGCCAGCAGCCAAGACGGCTCCTTCGGGGTGGCCCAGTACTTC.

The chain links TRBV5-6 to TRBJ2-1; D may be TRBD1 (7 bases). Germline V gene lookup returns CDR1 SGHDT and CDR2 YYEEEE. Trimming pared 4 bases from V and 7 bases from J, leaving 12 bases between. The CDR3 totals 13 residues. The CDR3 spells CASSQAGQNEQFF. The CDR3 DNA sequence: TGTGCCAGCAGCCAGGCGGGACAGAATGAGCAGTTCTTC.

This clone was found a few times. This chain links TRBV7-2 with TRBJ1-2; no firm D call. CDR1 is SGHTA, CDR2 FQGNSA, per germline. V was shortened by 5 bases and J by 5 bases, with 9 bases between the two germline ends. The CDR3 has 12 residues. The CDR3: CASSAYRYGYTF. DNA for the CDR3: TGTGCCAGCAGCGCCTACCGTTATGGCTACACCTTC. The complete variable domain, with remaining parts taken from reference TRBV7-2 and TRBJ1-2, reads GAGVSQSPSNKVTEKGKDVELRCDPISGHTALYWYRQSLGQGLEFLIYFQGNSAPDKSGLPSDRFSAERTGGSVSTLTIQRTQQEDSAVYLCASSAYRYGYTFGSGTRLTVV.

V and J are TRBV4-1 and TRBJ2-7; TRBD1 agrees at 12 bases. This CDR3 comprises 17 residues. Trimming removed 4 bases from V and 4 bases from J; junction bases left unmatched: 11. The germline V gene has CDR1 MGHRA and CDR2 YSYEKL. The chain's CDR3 is CASSRLLGGQGAYEQYF. The CDR3 nucleotides read TGCGCCAGCAGCCGGCTTTTAGGGGGACAGGGGGCGTACGAGCAGTACTTC.

The chain couples TRBV7-3 to TRBJ2-7; D is perhaps TRBD2 (7 bases). V gave up 8 bases and J gave up 7 bases, with 21 bases separating them. This CDR3 spans 14 amino acids. CDR1 SGHTA and CDR2 FQGTGA come from the germline V gene. DNA for the CDR3: TGTGCCAGCGGGGAGGGGACAATCTCGTCAGAGCAGTACTTC. Amino acids: CASGEGTISSEQYF.

The chain's CDR3 is CASSLAIPWEAHNYGYTF. CDR3 in DNA: TGTGCCAGCAGCTTAGCGATACCGTGGGAGGCCCATAACTATGGCTACACCTTC. The chain carries TRBV7-8 and TRBJ1-2; D is undetermined. The CDR3 loop spans 18 amino acids. Germline-derived CDR1 and CDR2 are SGHVS and FQNEAQ. The V gene lost 0 bases and the J gene lost 1 base, with 18 bases spanning the gap.

CDR3 nucleotide sequence: TGTGCCAGCAGCCTAGAGGGCCAAAGCACCGGGGAGCTGTTTTTT. Residues: CASSLEGQSTGELFF. The chain joins TRBV14 to TRBJ2-2; tentative D call: TRBD2 (5 bases). The germline CDR1 and CDR2 sequences are SGHDN and FVKESK. V gave up 4 bases and J gave up 4 bases, with 13 bases separating them. The CDR3 is 15 amino acids.

V and J are TRBV10-3 and TRBJ1-1; 10 nucleotides line up with TRBD1. CDR3 length: 13 residues. CDR1 is ENHRY and CDR2 is SYGVKD in the germline V gene. V dropped 8 bases and J dropped 5; count of bases not matched to a gene: 5. CDR3 region: CAIGGQGTTEAFF. In DNA form, the CDR3 reads TGTGCCATCGGGGGACAGGGGACGACTGAAGCTTTCTTT.

The chain joins TRBV25-1 to TRBJ1-1; D call uncertain. There are 15 residues in the CDR3. V shed 2 bases and J shed 4 bases, with 14 bases lying between them. In germline, CDR1 is MGHDK, CDR2 SYGVNS. Here the CDR3 DNA reads TGTGCCAGCAGTGAACACGGTGTTGGGAGCACTGAAGCTTTCTTT. Protein product: CASSEHGVGSTEAFF.

The chain carries TRBV7-2 and TRBJ1-1, with a tentative D call TRBD1 (6 bases). Trimming left V 6 bases short and J 1 base short, with 9 bases between. The V gene's germline CDR1 is SGHTA and CDR2 FQGNSA. The CDR3 runs to 13 residues. The CDR3 nucleotides read TGTGCCAGCAGAATACAGGGGAACACTGAAGCTTTCTTT. It translates to CASRIQGNTEAFF.

This sequence joins TRBV5-1 and TRBJ2-6; 11 bases agree with TRBD1. Germline values: CDR1 SGHRS, CDR2 YFSETQ. V was clipped by 4 bases and J by 2 bases; unmatched bases: 2. This CDR3 has 16 amino acids. The CDR3 region is CASSVGQGAGANVLTF. The CDR3 DNA reads as TGCGCCAGCAGCGTGGGACAGGGGGCTGGGGCCAACGTCCTGACTTTC.

The chain carries TRBV18 and TRBJ1-6, with D unresolved. Germline loops: CDR1 KGHSH, CDR2 LQKENI. The CDR3 covers 15 residues. Trimming stripped 3 bases from V and 5 bases from J, with 11 bases between. The CDR3 DNA follows: TGTGCCAGCTCACCCATGACTCAGAATAATTCACCCCTCCACTTT. Residues: CASSPMTQNNSPLHF.

The chain joins TRBV13 to TRBJ2-1; 11 nucleotides line up with TRBD1. Trimming cost V 1 base and J 1 base; bases outside gene matches: 6. Germline V lookup: CDR1 PRHDT, CDR2 FYEKMQ (reference sequence). CDR3 length: 18 residues. In nucleotides, the CDR3 is TGTGCCAGCAGCTTAGTTTCGGGGACAGGGGGGTCCTACAATGAGCAGTTCTTC. Protein: CASSLVSGTGGSYNEQFF.

This chain joins TRBV4-2 and TRBJ2-7, with D possibly TRBD1 on 6 matching bases. V dropped 0 bases and J dropped 7 bases, with 19 bases sitting between them. This CDR3 contains 16 residues. Per germline, CDR1 LGHNA and CDR2 YNFKEQ. The CDR3 DNA follows: TGTGCCAGCAGCCAAGATCTGTACAGGGACCGGAGGGAGCAGTACTTC. This gives the protein CASSQDLYRDRREQYF.

This clone has a single count. The chain combines TRBV7-2 with TRBJ2-2, with a tentative D call TRBD2 (6 bases). The germline V gene encodes CDR1 SGHTA and CDR2 FQGNSA. CDR3 length: 14 residues. Trimming pared 5 bases from V and 5 bases from J, leaving 12 bases between. The CDR3 sequence: CASSLQRGTGELFF. The CDR3 DNA reads TGTGCCAGCAGCCTACAACGGGGGACCGGGGAGCTGTTTTTT.

Only one count was recorded for this clone. The CDR3 sequence is CASSPWTGSSDEQFF. The CDR3 coding sequence is TGTGCCAGCAGCCCCTGGACAGGGTCATCCGATGAGCAGTTCTTC. V usage is TRBV5-4 and J usage is TRBJ2-1; 8 bases are a match to TRBD1. V gave up 4 bases and J gave up 8 bases; unmatched junction bases: 11. Germline lookup yields CDR1 SGHNT and CDR2 YYREEE (reference sequence). The CDR3 sequence is 15 residues long.